The 22 T cell receptor beta chains below were found in one sample sequenced in a study of post-analysis software for immune sequencing data. The study's findings and limits: In patients, TRBV5-6, TRBV5-1 and TRBV20-1 belonged to five TRBV segments found more frequently than in controls.

The library was made from cDNA and included unique molecular identifiers. A single record per CDR3 protein comes from TCRdb applying MiXCR to the PCR reads. This table holds approximately 350,000 distinct CDR3 sequences, around 33% found once. No antigen is known for these receptors. The source material was blood. These receptors were obtained from a girl between 10 and 17 years old with multiple sclerosis.

This clonotype was observed a few times. The V call is TRBV18, the J call TRBJ2-5; unclear D gene. The germline V gene has CDR1 KGHSH and CDR2 LQKENI. The CDR3 extends over 14 amino acids. Trimming removed 4 bases at V and 4 bases at J, with 13 bases between. The CDR3 DNA is TGTGCCAGCTCACTAGGGATCGGACGAGAGACCCAGTACTTC. Its translation: CASSLGIGRETQYF.

A note on this clonotype: Given the absence of the conserved phenylalanine or tryptophan at the CDR3 end, a read error is likely. The chain couples TRBV9 to TRBJ2-7; 9 bases map to TRBD2. Germline CDR1 is SGDLS and CDR2 is YYNGEE. The CDR3 has 15 amino acids. Trimming at V came to 0 bases and at J to 0 bases, leaving 1 base not matched to a gene. DNA of the CDR3: TGTGCCAGCAGCGTAGGACTAGCGGACTCCTACGAGCAGTACCTC. Protein: CASSVGLADSYEQYL.

CDR3 region: CSARATANSPLHF. As DNA, the CDR3 is TGCAGTGCCCGGGCGACAGCCAATTCACCCCTCCACTTT. V is TRBV20-1 and J is TRBJ1-6; possibly TRBD1 for D (5 bases). Trimming removed 6 bases from V and 7 bases from J, with 13 bases in between. The CDR3 extends over 13 amino acids. Germline-derived CDR1 and CDR2 are DFQATT and SNEGSKA (reference sequence).

The J gene is TRBJ2-7, the V gene TRBV11-1; D is perhaps TRBD1 (5 bases). V gave up 5 bases and J gave up 3 bases, with 14 bases separating them. CDR1 is SGHAT and CDR2 is FQDESV in the germline V gene (reference sequence). The CDR3 length is 14 residues. The CDR3 DNA sequence: TGTGCCAGCAGCCCCAAGGACACCTTCTACGAGCAGTACTTC. It translates to CASSPKDTFYEQYF. The complete variable domain, with remaining parts taken from reference TRBV11-1 and TRBJ2-7, reads EAEVAQSPRYKITEKSQAVAFWCDPISGHATLYWYRQILGQGPELLVQFQDESVVDDSQLPKDRFSAERLKGVDSTLKIQPAELGDSAMYLCASSPKDTFYEQYFGPGTRLTVT.

This chain uses TRBV12-3 or TRBV12-4 with TRBJ1-4; 9 nucleotides agree with TRBD1. V gave up 5 bases and J gave up 8 bases; unmatched junction bases: 6. The CDR3 is 14 residues long. CDR3 sequence reads: CASSPTGGEEKLFF. In nucleotides, the CDR3 is TGTGCCAGCAGTCCAACAGGGGGCGAGGAAAAACTGTTTTTT.

The chain uses TRBV4-1 and TRBJ2-1; TRBD1 is a possible D gene (5 bases). Trimming took off 3 bases at V and 7 bases at J, with 19 bases between the two ends. CDR1 is MGHRA and CDR2 is YSYEKL in the germline V gene. This CDR3 spans 16 amino acids. The CDR3 DNA follows: TGCGCCAGCAGCCATGTAACTATTCCTAAGGGGAATGAGCAGTTCTTC. It specifies CASSHVTIPKGNEQFF.

Turning to this clonotype: Possible read error: a much larger clone is one base away. The gene calls are TRBV5-1 and TRBJ2-7, with D possibly TRBD2 on 6 matching bases. The V gene's germline CDR1 is SGHRS and CDR2 YFSETQ. The CDR3 runs to 14 residues. The CDR3 sequence is CASSLYGGFYKQYF. As DNA, the CDR3 is TGCGCCAGCAGTCTATATGGAGGGTTCTACAAGCAGTACTTC.

The chain recombines TRBV12-3 or TRBV12-4 with TRBJ1-6; 8 positions match TRBD1. Unmatched junction bases numbered 2, after V lost 2 bases and J lost 8 bases. The CDR3 runs 14 residues. CDR3 in amino acids: CASSLQGAYSPLHF. In nucleotides, the CDR3 is TGTGCCAGCAGTTTACAGGGGGCTTATTCACCCCTCCACTTT.

The V gene is TRBV27, the J gene TRBJ2-7, with 11 nucleotides matching TRBD2. The germline V gene encodes CDR1 MNHEY and CDR2 SMNVEV (reference sequence). The CDR3 extends over 15 amino acids. Trimming cost V 0 bases and J 2 bases; bases outside gene matches: 0. In DNA, the CDR3 is TGTGCCAGCAGTTTATCGGGACTAGCGGCCTACGAGCAGTACTTC. Protein: CASSLSGLAAYEQYF.

This chain links TRBV10-3 with TRBJ1-5, with D possibly matching TRBD1 (5 bases). The CDR3 loop spans 16 amino acids. Germline assignment: CDR1 ENHRY and CDR2 SYGVKD. Trimming took 2 bases from V and 5 from J, leaving 16 bases between them. The CDR3 sequence: CAISEDGSGTDQPQHF. In nucleotides, the CDR3 is TGTGCCATCAGTGAGGATGGTTCAGGGACCGATCAGCCCCAGCATTTT.

This chain uses TRBV12-3 or TRBV12-4 with TRBJ1-1; no firm D call. The ends were cut back, 3 bases at V and 2 bases at J, with 10 bases in the middle. The CDR3 extends over 14 amino acids. The CDR3 protein is CASSLMGTNTEAFF. CDR3 sequence (DNA): TGTGCCAGCAGTTTGATGGGAACCAACACTGAAGCTTTCTTT.

The rearrangement joins TRBV18 to TRBJ1-5, with 7 bases fitting TRBD1. Germline trimming cut 2 bases from V and 6 bases from J; bases unmatched to any gene: 7. Germline CDR1 KGHSH, CDR2 LQKENI. This CDR3 spans 15 amino acids. The CDR3 nucleotides are TGTGCCAGCTCACCATCCGGGACAGTGGGTCAGCCCCAGCATTTT. Amino acids: CASSPSGTVGQPQHF.

In DNA form, the CDR3 reads TGCAGTGCTAGGTCAGGGGGTACGAACACCGGGGAGCTGTTTTTT. It is translated as CSARSGGTNTGELFF. The chain couples TRBV20-1 to TRBJ2-2; 7 bases line up with TRBD1. The germline V gene encodes CDR1 DFQATT and CDR2 SNEGSKA (reference sequence). J gave up 0 bases and V 3 bases, and 4 bases lay outside the gene matches. CDR3 size: 15 residues.

This clonotype has only a few counts. This chain connects TRBV4-1 to TRBJ1-2; D gene unclear. CDR1 and CDR2 (germline): MGHRA, YSYEKL. V lost 1 base to trimming and J lost 8 bases, with 23 bases between them. The CDR3 has 17 amino acids. CDR3 sequence (DNA): TGCGCCAGCAGCCAAGGTTGGGCAGGTCTAGTGGGTGGAGGCTACACCTTC. Protein: CASSQGWAGLVGGGYTF.

Here the CDR3 reads CASSLGVKRTYEQYF. The CDR3 nucleotides are TGTGCCAGCAGTTTAGGGGTAAAGCGGACCTACGAGCAGTACTTC. This chain links TRBV12-3 or TRBV12-4 with TRBJ2-7; D might be TRBD2 (5 bases). V shed 1 base and J shed 2 bases, with 12 bases lying between them. The length of the CDR3 is 15 residues.

The chain is built from TRBV7-9 and TRBJ2-1; possibly TRBD1 for D (5 bases). The CDR3 is 15 amino acids. V lost 5 bases and J 3 bases, leaving 14 bases between the germline ends. CDR1 is SEHNR and CDR2 is FQNEAQ in the germline V gene (reference sequence). The CDR3 spells CASSPTVPLYNEQFF. Written as DNA, the CDR3 is TGTGCCAGCAGCCCGACAGTGCCCCTCTACAATGAGCAGTTCTTC.

The chain employs TRBV20-1 and TRBJ1-1; possibly TRBD1 for D (5 bases). V lost 0 bases to trimming and J lost 5 bases, with 22 bases between them. Looked up from germline, CDR1 is DFQATT and CDR2 is SNEGSKA (reference sequence). The CDR3 is 17 residues long. CDR3 coding DNA: TGCAGTGCTAGAGATATAACAGGAGCCGCCGGATTGACTGAAGCTTTCTTT. Its translation: CSARDITGAAGLTEAFF.

V is TRBV4-1 and J is TRBJ1-5; D might be TRBD1 (6 bases). CDR3 length: 14 amino acids. CDR1 is MGHRA, CDR2 YSYEKL, per germline. Trimming removed 4 bases from V and 4 bases from J, with 11 bases in between. DNA for the CDR3: TGCGCCAGCAGCCCCCGGACAGATAATCAGCCCCAGCATTTT. Translation: CASSPRTDNQPQHF.

The chain is built from TRBV5-1 and TRBJ1-1; 8 nucleotides match TRBD1. The CDR3 totals 14 residues. V was pared by 4 bases and J by 0 bases, with 2 bases of the junction left unmatched. Germline CDR1 reads SGHRS; CDR2 reads YFSETQ. The CDR3 region is CASSPRGLNTEAFF. For the CDR3, the DNA is TGCGCCAGCAGCCCCAGGGGGCTGAACACTGAAGCTTTCTTT. The variable domain in full, with the rest retrieved from reference TRBV5-1 and TRBJ1-1, is KAGVTQTPRYLIKTRGQQVTLSCSPISGHRSVSWYQQTPGQGLQFLFEYFSETQRNKGNFPGRFSGRQFSNSRSEMNVSTLELGDSALYLCASSPRGLNTEAFFGQGTRLTVV.

The V and J genes are TRBV20-1 and TRBJ2-5; TRBD1 might be the D (6 bases). The CDR3 is 14 amino acids. Deletions cut 5 bases from V and 0 bases from J, with 13 bases between. Germline V gene sequence: CDR1 DFQATT, CDR2 SNEGSKA (reference sequence). CDR3 loop: CSAAPGQHQETQYF. For the CDR3, the DNA is TGCAGTGCTGCCCCCGGACAGCACCAAGAGACCCAGTACTTC.

The V call is TRBV4-1, the J call TRBJ1-1, with no clear D. CDR1 MGHRA and CDR2 YSYEKL come from the germline V gene. The CDR3 is 14 residues long. Trimming stripped 0 bases from V and 7 bases from J, with 12 bases between. For the CDR3, the DNA is TGCGCCAGCAGCCAAGAACCGCAGGCCCTTGAAGCTTTCTTT. Its translation: CASSQEPQALEAFF.

V gene TRBV29-1 combines with J gene TRBJ2-1, with a weak D call TRBD2 (7 bases). Germline loops: CDR1 SQVTM, CDR2 ANQGSEA. V was cut by 3 bases and J by 4 bases, with 13 bases left in between. The CDR3 sequence is 14 residues long. The CDR3 coding sequence is TGCAGCGTTGAGGGGGGGCGATCTTACAATGAGCAGTTCTTC. Residues: CSVEGGRSYNEQFF.